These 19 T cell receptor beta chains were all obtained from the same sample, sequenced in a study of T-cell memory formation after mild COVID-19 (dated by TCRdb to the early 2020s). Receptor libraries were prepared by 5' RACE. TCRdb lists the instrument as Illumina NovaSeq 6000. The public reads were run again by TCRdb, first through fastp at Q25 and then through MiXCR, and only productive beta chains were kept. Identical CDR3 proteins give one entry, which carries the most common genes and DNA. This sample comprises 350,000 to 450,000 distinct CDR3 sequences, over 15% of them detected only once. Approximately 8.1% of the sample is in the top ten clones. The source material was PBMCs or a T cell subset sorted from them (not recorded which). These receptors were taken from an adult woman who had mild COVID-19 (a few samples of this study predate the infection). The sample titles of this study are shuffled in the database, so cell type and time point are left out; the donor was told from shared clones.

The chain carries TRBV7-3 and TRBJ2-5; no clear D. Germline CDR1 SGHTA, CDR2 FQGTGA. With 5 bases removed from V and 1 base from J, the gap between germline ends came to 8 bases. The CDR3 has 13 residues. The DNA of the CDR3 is TGTGCCAGCAGCCCTGCCGTCCAAGAGACCCAGTACTTC. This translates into CASSPAVQETQYF.

As DNA, the CDR3 is TGCGCCAGCAGCCAAGATGTTGGCACAGATACGCAGTATTTT. Protein: CASSQDVGTDTQYF. The rearrangement links TRBV4-3 to TRBJ2-3; D is unresolved. The CDR3 runs to 14 residues. Trimming removed 0 bases at V and 1 base at J, with 5 bases between. Germline V gene data show CDR1 as LGHNA and CDR2 as YSLEER.

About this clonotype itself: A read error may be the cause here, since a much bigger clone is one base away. The CDR3 is CASSLFHEQYF. The CDR3 DNA follows: TGTGCCAGCAGCTTATTCCACGAGCAGTACTTC. The chain employs TRBV7-8 and TRBJ2-7, with D unresolved. The CDR3 totals 11 residues. CDR1 is SGHVS and CDR2 is FQNEAQ in the germline V gene. Trimming removed 2 bases at V and 5 bases at J, with 4 bases between.

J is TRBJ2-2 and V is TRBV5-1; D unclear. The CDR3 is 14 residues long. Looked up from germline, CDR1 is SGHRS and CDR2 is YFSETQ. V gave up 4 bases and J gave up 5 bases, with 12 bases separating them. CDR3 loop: CASSPEELTGELFF. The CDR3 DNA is TGCGCCAGCAGCCCCGAGGAATTGACCGGGGAGCTGTTTTTT.

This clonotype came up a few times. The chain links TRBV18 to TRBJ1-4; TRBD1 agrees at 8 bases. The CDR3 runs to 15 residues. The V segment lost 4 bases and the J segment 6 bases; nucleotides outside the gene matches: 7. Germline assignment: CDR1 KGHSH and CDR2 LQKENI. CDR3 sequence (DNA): TGTGCCAGCTCACGAGACAGGGGCTTCGATGAAAAACTGTTTTTT. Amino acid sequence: CASSRDRGFDEKLFF.

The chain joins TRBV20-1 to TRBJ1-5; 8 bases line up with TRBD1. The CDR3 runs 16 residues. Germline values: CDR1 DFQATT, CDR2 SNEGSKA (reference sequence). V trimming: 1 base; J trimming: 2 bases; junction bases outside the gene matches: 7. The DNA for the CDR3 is TGCAGTGCTAGAGTTGGGACAGGTCTGGGCAATCAGCCCCAGCATTTT. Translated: CSARVGTGLGNQPQHF.

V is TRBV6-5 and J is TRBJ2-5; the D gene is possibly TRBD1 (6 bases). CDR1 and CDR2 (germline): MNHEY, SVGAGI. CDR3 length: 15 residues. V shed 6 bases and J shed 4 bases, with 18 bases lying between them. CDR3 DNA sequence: TGTGCCAGCAGGACGGACGGGGTCAGGGGAGAGACCCAGTACTTC. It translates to CASRTDGVRGETQYF.

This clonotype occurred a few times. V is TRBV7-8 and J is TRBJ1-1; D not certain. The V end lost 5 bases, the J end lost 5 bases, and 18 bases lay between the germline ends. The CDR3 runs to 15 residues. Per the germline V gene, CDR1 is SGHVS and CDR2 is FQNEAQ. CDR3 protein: CASSPTRGARTEAFF. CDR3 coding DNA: TGTGCCAGCAGCCCGACGCGGGGAGCCCGGACTGAAGCTTTCTTT.

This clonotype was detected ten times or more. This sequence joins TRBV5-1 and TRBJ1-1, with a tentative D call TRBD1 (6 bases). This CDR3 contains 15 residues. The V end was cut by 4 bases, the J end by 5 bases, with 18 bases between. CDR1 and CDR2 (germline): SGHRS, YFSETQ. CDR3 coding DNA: TGCGCCAGCAGCGAGACAGGTTTCAGTAATACTGAAGCTTTCTTT. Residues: CASSETGFSNTEAFF.

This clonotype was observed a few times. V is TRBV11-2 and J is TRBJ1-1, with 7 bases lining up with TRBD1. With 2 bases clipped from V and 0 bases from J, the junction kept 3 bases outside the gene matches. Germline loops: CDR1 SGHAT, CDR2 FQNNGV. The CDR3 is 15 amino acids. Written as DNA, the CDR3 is TGTGCCAGCAGCTTATGGGACAGCGTGAACACTGAAGCTTTCTTT. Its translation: CASSLWDSVNTEAFF. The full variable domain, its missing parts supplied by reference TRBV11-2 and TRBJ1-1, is EAGVAQSPRYKIIEKRQSVAFWCNPISGHATLYWYQQILGQGPKLLIQFQNNGVVDDSQLPKDRFSAERLKGVDSTLKIQPAKLEDSAVYLCASSLWDSVNTEAFFGQGTRLTVV.

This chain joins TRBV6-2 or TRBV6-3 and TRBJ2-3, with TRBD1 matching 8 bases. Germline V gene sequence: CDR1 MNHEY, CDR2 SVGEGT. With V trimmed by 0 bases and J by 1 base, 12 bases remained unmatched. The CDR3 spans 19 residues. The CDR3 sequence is CASSYSGTGFRARTDTQYF. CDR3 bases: TGTGCCAGCAGTTACTCAGGGACAGGCTTTAGGGCACGCACAGATACGCAGTATTTT.

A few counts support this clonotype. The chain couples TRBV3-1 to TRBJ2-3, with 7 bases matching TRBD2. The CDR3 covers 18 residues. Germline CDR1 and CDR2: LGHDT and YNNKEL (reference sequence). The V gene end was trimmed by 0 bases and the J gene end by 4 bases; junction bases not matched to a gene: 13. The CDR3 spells CASSQERDERDFSDTQYF. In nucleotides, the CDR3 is TGTGCCAGCAGCCAAGAGAGGGACGAGCGGGACTTCTCAGATACGCAGTATTTT.

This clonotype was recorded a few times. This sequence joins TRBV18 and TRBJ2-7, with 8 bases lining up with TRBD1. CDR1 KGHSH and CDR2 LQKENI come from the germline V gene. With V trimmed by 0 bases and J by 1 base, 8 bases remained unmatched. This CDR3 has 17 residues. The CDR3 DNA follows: TGTGCCAGCTCACCACCTTTGACAGGGGCCCCTTCCTACGAGCAGTACTTC. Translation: CASSPPLTGAPSYEQYF.

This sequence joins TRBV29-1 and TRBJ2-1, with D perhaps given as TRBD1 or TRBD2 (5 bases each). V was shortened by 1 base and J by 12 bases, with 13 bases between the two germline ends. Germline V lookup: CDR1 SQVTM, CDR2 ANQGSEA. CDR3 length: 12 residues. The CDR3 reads CSVEGQGEGQFF. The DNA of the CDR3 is TGCAGCGTTGAAGGCCAGGGTGAGGGGCAGTTCTTC.

This chain's CDR3 is CATSRHRDRDYEQYF. The CDR3, as DNA: TGTGCCACCAGCAGACACCGGGACAGAGACTACGAGCAGTACTTC. This rearrangement joins TRBV15 to TRBJ2-7; 7 bases map to TRBD1. V trimming: 2 bases; J trimming: 3 bases; junction bases outside the gene matches: 7. The CDR3 covers 15 residues. Germline loops: CDR1 LNHNV, CDR2 YYDKDF (reference sequence).

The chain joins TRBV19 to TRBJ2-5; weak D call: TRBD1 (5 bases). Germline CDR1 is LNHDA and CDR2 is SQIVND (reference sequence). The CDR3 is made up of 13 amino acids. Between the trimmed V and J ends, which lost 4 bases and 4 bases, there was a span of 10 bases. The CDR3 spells CASSRTLGETQYF. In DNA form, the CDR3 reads TGTGCCAGTAGTAGGACATTGGGAGAGACCCAGTACTTC.

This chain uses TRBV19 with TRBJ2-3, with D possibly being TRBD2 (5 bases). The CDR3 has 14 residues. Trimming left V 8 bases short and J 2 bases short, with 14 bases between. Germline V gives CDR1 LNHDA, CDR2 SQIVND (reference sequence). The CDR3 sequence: CASHSSGNTDTQYF. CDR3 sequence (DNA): TGTGCCAGTCACTCATCGGGAAACACAGATACGCAGTATTTT.

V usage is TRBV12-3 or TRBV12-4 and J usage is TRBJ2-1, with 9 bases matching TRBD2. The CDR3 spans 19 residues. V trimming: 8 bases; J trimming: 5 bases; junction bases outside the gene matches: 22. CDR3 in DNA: TGTGCCAGCGGATTCCTTATCGCCCCTGGACTAGCGCTAAACAATGAGCAGTTCTTC. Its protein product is CASGFLIAPGLALNNEQFF.

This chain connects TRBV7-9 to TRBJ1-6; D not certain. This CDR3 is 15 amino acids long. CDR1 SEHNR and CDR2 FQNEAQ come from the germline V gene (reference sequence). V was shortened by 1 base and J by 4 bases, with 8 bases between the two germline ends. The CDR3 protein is CASSLDIAYNSPLHF. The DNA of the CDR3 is TGTGCCAGCAGCTTAGACATCGCGTATAATTCACCCCTCCACTTT.